The 14 T cell receptor beta chains below all came from one sample that was sequenced in a study of blood T cells in healthy people across ages (dated by TCRdb to between 2014 and 2016). Library method: 5' RACE. Sequenced using an Illumina HiSeq 2500. The second PCR ran for roughly 6 to 11 cycles and used a J-beta primer mix along with a sample-barcoded 5' primer. The public reads were quality trimmed at Q25 with fastp and then assembled into clones with MiXCR by TCRdb, keeping productive beta chains. Each record represents a unique CDR3 protein, reported with the most common genes and DNA among its rows. This sample comprises some 1.5 million distinct CDR3 sequences, under 55% of them detected only once. The top ten clones comprise 4% of the sample. The sample consisted of blood. The receptors were sampled from a woman aged 18-29 years in good health.

With respect to this clonotype: This may be a read error: a much more frequent sequence differs by one nucleotide. CDR3 region: CASSSSGSKNTQYF. The CDR3 region has the DNA TGTGCCAGCAGTTCTAGCGGGAGTAAGAATACGCAGTATTTT. This chain uses TRBV6-5 with TRBJ2-3; TRBD2 agrees at 10 bases. V lost 4 bases and J lost 7; bases outside the gene matches: 5. Germline V CDR1 and CDR2: MNHEY, SVGAGI. This CDR3 contains 14 residues.

The chain combines TRBV6-5 with TRBJ1-5; 7 nucleotides align to TRBD1. V trimming: 5 bases; J trimming: 15 bases; junction bases outside the gene matches: 13. CDR1 MNHEY and CDR2 SVGAGI come from the germline V gene. The CDR3 length is 13 residues. CDR3 DNA: TGTGCCAGCAGTGCTACGAGTACAGGGGTTCGGCATTTT. It specifies CASSATSTGVRHF.

V is TRBV28 and J is TRBJ2-7; 11 nucleotides agree with TRBD2. V gave up 6 bases and J gave up 7 bases; unmatched junction bases: 14. The CDR3 covers 16 residues. The germline gives CDR1 MDHEN, CDR2 SYDVKM. CDR3: CASSLSPSGGLYEQYF. The CDR3 region has the DNA TGTGCCAGCAGCCTTTCTCCTAGCGGGGGGTTGTATGAGCAGTACTTC.

This clonotype has only one observation. Germline and junction disagree at one end, which may indicate a read error. The chain couples TRBV9 to TRBJ2-3, with TRBD1 as a possible D gene (5 bases). The CDR3 covers 16 residues. Germline CDR1 SGDLS, CDR2 YYNGEE. DNA of the CDR3: TGTGTCAGCAGCTTCCGACAGACAGTAAGCACAGATACGCAGTATTTT. Residues: CVSSFRQTVSTDTQYF.

V usage is TRBV27 and J usage is TRBJ1-1; D is unresolved. The CDR3 contains 14 residues. Germline CDR1 reads MNHEY; CDR2 reads SMNVEV (reference sequence). The V end lost 6 bases, the J end lost 2 bases, and 13 bases lay between the germline ends. CDR3 sequence reads: CASRKVGLNTEAFF. The CDR3 DNA reads as TGTGCCAGCAGAAAGGTCGGGTTAAACACTGAAGCTTTCTTT.

The chain links TRBV3-1 to TRBJ2-7; perhaps TRBD2 as D (5 bases). V lost 1 base, J lost 8 bases, and 18 bases lay in between. This CDR3 contains 15 residues. The germline gives CDR1 LGHDT, CDR2 YNNKEL (reference sequence). CDR3 region: CASSQGVGERPQQYF. The CDR3, as DNA: TGTGCCAGCAGCCAAGGGGTGGGCGAGCGGCCCCAGCAGTACTTC.

The chain combines TRBV7-9 with TRBJ2-5; no clear D gene. Germline assignment: CDR1 SEHNR and CDR2 FQNEAQ (reference sequence). The germline V and J ends were trimmed by 10 bases and 1 base, with 7 bases remaining between them. The CDR3 consists of 11 residues. The CDR3 loop is CATDFQETQYF. The DNA for the CDR3 is TGTGCCACCGATTTCCAAGAGACCCAGTACTTC.

The chain is built from TRBV27 and TRBJ2-7, with 7 positions matching TRBD1. Trimming removed 8 bases from V and 2 bases from J; junction bases left unmatched: 12. Germline V lookup: CDR1 MNHEY, CDR2 SMNVEV (reference sequence). CDR3 length: 15 residues. CDR3 DNA sequence: TGTGCCAGCGCTTGGGACAGTACGGCCCCCTACGAGCAGTACTTC. The encoded protein is CASAWDSTAPYEQYF.

The chain employs TRBV6-2 or TRBV6-3 and TRBJ2-7; no definite D call. The CDR3 is 15 residues long. V was cut by 2 bases and J by 8 bases, with 19 bases left in between. CDR1 MNHEY and CDR2 SVGEGT come from the germline V gene. The DNA for the CDR3 is TGTGCCAGCAGTTACCCAATGGGGAAGTGGGTACAGCAGTACTTC. Translating gives CASSYPMGKWVQQYF.

The chain has TRBV27 and TRBJ1-1; D is unclear. Between the trimmed V and J ends, which lost 7 bases and 8 bases, there was a span of 17 bases. Germline-derived CDR1 and CDR2 are MNHEY and SMNVEV (reference sequence). The CDR3 covers 13 residues. DNA for the CDR3: TGTGCCAGCACACTGCGAGGAGGTGGCGAAGCTTTCTTT. Translating gives CASTLRGGGEAFF.

The V gene is TRBV20-1, the J gene TRBJ2-7; D might be TRBD1 (5 bases). V lost 2 bases to trimming and J lost 0 bases, with 14 bases between them. Germline-derived CDR1 and CDR2 are DFQATT and SNEGSKA (reference sequence). The CDR3 extends over 15 amino acids. This CDR3 is CSARWGSMSSYEQYF. Written as DNA, the CDR3 is TGCAGTGCTAGATGGGGCAGTATGAGCTCCTACGAGCAGTACTTC.

The chain has TRBV7-9 and TRBJ1-4; possibly TRBD1 for D (5 bases). V gave up 5 bases and J gave up 8 bases, with 9 bases separating them. CDR1 and CDR2 (germline): SEHNR, FQNEAQ (reference sequence). The CDR3 is 12 residues long. The CDR3 coding sequence is TGTGCCAGCAGCCGAGGGGCCGAAAAACTGTTTTTT. It translates to CASSRGAEKLFF. The full variable domain, rest sourced from reference TRBV7-9 and TRBJ1-4, is DTGVSQNPRHKITKRGQNVTFRCDPISEHNRLYWYRQTLGQGPEFLTYFQNEAQLEKSRLLSDRFSAERPKGSFSTLEIQRTEQGDSAMYLCASSRGAEKLFFGSGTQLSVL.

This clonotype was seen a few times. The genes are TRBV4-3 and TRBJ1-5, with a possible D match to TRBD1 (5 bases). The CDR3 extends over 15 amino acids. Trimming shortened V by 0 bases and J by 6 bases, and 12 bases separated the two germline ends. Germline CDR1 is LGHNA and CDR2 is YSLEER. The CDR3 reads CASSQDLAGFQPQHF. The CDR3 nucleotides read TGCGCCAGCAGCCAAGATCTGGCAGGGTTTCAGCCCCAGCATTTT.

In this sample, this clonotype turned up a few times. The chain combines TRBV7-3 with TRBJ2-3; a possible D gene is TRBD2 (7 bases). The germline gives CDR1 SGHTA, CDR2 FQGTGA. The CDR3 length is 12 residues. V dropped 3 bases and J dropped 11 bases, with 12 bases sitting between them. The CDR3 region has the DNA TGTGCCAGCAGCTTCGAGGGGGAGGGGCAGTATTTT. Its protein is CASSFEGEGQYF.